A single sample gave rise to the 3 T cell receptor beta chains below, sequenced in a study of Ad26.COV2.S vaccination and SARS-CoV-2 variants. Clones were read by immunoSEQ multiplex PCR, and TCRdb kept only the in-frame ones, dropping some. The sample has some 640,000 clones; 89% are singletons. Treatment described: 19 received Ad26.COV2.S at low or high dose, single or two shots; 5 received placebo; per-sample allocation not given. Specimen acquisition occurred on day 63 following the initial vaccine or placebo injection. The sample was peripheral blood, taken in a trial of Ad26.COV2.S vaccine versus placebo. The receptors were gathered from a person aged 18 to 59 who received the Ad26.COV2.S COVID-19 vaccine or a placebo.

CDR3: CASSQVQGESPLHF. In nucleotides, the CDR3 is TGTGCCAGCAGCCAAGTACAGGGTGAATCACCCCTCCACTTT. The rearrangement links TRBV3-1 (or the pseudogene TRBV3-2) to TRBJ1-6, with D possibly being TRBD1 (6 bases). Trimming took 1 base from V and 10 from J, leaving 11 bases between them. The CDR3 totals 14 residues. Germline V CDR1 and CDR2: LGHDT, YNNKEL (reference sequence).

The chain links TRBV15 to TRBJ2-7; 8 bases line up with TRBD2. In germline, CDR1 is LNHNV, CDR2 YYDKDF (reference sequence). The CDR3 is made up of 14 amino acids. V lost 2 bases and J lost 5; bases outside the gene matches: 5. The CDR3 DNA follows: TGTGCCACCAGCAGAAGAGCGGGAGTGGACGAGCAGTACTTC. It is translated as CATSRRAGVDEQYF.

The chain is built from TRBV18 and TRBJ2-5; 15 bases are a match to TRBD2. The germline V gene encodes CDR1 KGHSH and CDR2 LQKENI. V gave up 2 bases and J gave up 7 bases; unmatched junction bases: 8. The CDR3 runs 17 residues. The CDR3 protein is CASSPSGLAGGPGTQYF. CDR3 coding DNA: TGTGCCAGCTCACCATCCGGACTAGCGGGGGGGCCGGGGACCCAGTACTTC. Based on the CDR3 plus reference TRBV18 and TRBJ2-5, the full variable domain is NAGVMQNPRHLVRRRGQEARLRCSPMKGHSHVYWYRQLPEEGLKFMVYLQKENIIDESGMPKERFSAEFPKEGPSILRIQQVVRGDSAAYFCASSPSGLAGGPGTQYFGPGTRLLVL.